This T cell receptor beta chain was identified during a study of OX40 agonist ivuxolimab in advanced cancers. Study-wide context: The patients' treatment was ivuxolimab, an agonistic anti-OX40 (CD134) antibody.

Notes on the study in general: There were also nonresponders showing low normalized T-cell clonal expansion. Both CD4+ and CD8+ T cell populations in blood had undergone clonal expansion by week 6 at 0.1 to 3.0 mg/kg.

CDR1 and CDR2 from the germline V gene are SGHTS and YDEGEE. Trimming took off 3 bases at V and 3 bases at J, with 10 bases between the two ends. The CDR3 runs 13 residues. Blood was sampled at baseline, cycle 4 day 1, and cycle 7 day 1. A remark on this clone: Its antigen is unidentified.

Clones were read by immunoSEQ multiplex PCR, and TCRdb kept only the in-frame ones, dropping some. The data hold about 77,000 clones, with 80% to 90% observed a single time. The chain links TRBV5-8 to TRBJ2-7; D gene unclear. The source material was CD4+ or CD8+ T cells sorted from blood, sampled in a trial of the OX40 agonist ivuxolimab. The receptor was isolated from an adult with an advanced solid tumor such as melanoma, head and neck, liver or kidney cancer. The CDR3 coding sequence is TGTGCCAGCAGCTCCCTCGACGGCTACGAGCAGTACTTC. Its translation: CASSSLDGYEQYF.